This T cell receptor (beta chain) was identified during a study of cytomegalovirus exposure and HLA in healthy donors. Overall study context: Roughly 80 million unique TCRs from HLA-typed donors made up an early data release.

Trimming cost V 0 bases and J 0 bases, with 13 bases left between them. The CDR3 sequence is 16 residues long. Germline V gives CDR1 SGDLS, CDR2 YYNGEE. There are a few counts of this clone. What it binds is unknown. Both 60 Vbeta primers and 13 Jbeta primers went into the PCR. Only in-frame clones appear in the TCRdb table, and some are missing; sequencing was by immunoSEQ multiplex PCR. Here the sample spans some 190,000 clones, about 83% being singletons. Broader study findings: Researchers reported from a later analysis that most CMV-associated TCR beta chains appeared HLA-restricted. Later analysis identified a missense DCLRE1C variant that was linked to TCR beta V- and J-gene trimming.

This TCR came from a man aged 35-49 years in good health and CMV-seropositive. Sequenced: PBMCs. This sequence joins TRBV9 and TRBJ2-7, with D possibly TRBD2 on 6 matching bases. CDR3 sequence (DNA): TGTGCCAGCAGCGTAGGAGGCGGGGATCCCTCCTACGAGCAGTACTTC. Its protein is CASSVGGGDPSYEQYF.